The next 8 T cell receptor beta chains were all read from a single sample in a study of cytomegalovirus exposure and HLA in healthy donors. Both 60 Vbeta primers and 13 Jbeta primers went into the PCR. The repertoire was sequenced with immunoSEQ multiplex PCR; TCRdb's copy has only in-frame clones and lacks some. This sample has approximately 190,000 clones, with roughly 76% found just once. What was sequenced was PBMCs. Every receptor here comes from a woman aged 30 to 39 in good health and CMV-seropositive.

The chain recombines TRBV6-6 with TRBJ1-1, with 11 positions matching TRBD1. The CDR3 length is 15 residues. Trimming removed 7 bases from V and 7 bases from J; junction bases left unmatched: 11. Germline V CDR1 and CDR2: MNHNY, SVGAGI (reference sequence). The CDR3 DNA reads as TGTGCCAGCACCCCCTCGGGACAGGGGGTGGGTGAAGCTTTCTTT. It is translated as CASTPSGQGVGEAFF.

CDR3 amino acids: CATSKPFYEQYF. For the CDR3, the DNA is TGTGCCACCAGCAAGCCTTTTTACGAGCAGTACTTC. The J gene is TRBJ2-7, the V gene TRBV15; no clear D gene. Germline values: CDR1 LNHNV, CDR2 YYDKDF (reference sequence). The ends were cut back, 4 bases at V and 4 bases at J, with 8 bases in the middle. The CDR3 is made up of 12 amino acids.

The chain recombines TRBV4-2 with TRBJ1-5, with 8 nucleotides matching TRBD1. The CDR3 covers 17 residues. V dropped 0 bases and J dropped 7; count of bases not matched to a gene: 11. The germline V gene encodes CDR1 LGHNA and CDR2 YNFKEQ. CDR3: CASSQDPQGQGAQPQHF. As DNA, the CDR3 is TGTGCCAGCAGCCAAGATCCTCAGGGGCAGGGGGCCCAGCCCCAGCATTTT.

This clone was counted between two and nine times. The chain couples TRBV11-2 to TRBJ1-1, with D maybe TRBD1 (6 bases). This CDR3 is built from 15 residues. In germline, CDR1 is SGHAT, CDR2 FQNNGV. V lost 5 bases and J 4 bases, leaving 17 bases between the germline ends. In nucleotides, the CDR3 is TGTGCCAGCAGCCGGATGACAGGTTCTAGCACTGAAGCTTTCTTT. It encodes CASSRMTGSSTEAFF.

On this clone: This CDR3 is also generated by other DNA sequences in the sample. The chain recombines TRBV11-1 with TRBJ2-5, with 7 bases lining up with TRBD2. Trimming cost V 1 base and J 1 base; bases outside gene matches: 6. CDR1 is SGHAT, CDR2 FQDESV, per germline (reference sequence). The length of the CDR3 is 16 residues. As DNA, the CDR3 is TGTGCCAGCAGCTTAGGGGGGACGGGGGGCCAAGAGACCCAGTACTTC. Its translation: CASSLGGTGGQETQYF. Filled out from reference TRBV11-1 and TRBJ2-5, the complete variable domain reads EAEVAQSPRYKITEKSQAVAFWCDPISGHATLYWYRQILGQGPELLVQFQDESVVDDSQLPKDRFSAERLKGVDSTLKIQPAELGDSAMYLCASSLGGTGGQETQYFGPGTRLLVL.

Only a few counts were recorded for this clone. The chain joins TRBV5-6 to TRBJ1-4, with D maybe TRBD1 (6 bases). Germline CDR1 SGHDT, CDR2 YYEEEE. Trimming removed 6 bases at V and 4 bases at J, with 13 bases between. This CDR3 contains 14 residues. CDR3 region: CASNRQALNEKLFF. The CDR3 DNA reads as TGTGCCAGCAATAGACAGGCCCTTAATGAAAAACTGTTTTTT.

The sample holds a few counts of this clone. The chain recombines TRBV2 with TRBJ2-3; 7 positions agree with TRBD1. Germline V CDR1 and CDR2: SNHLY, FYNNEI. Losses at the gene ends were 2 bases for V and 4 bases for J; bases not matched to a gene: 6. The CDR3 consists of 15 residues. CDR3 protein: CASSERITGADTQYF. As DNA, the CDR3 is TGTGCCAGCAGTGAACGAATAACAGGGGCAGATACGCAGTATTTT.

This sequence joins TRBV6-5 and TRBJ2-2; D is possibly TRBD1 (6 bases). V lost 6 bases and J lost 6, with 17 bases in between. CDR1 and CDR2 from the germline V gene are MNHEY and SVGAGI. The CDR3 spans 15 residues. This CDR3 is CASSAPRGRAGELFF. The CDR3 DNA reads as TGTGCCAGCAGCGCCCCCAGGGGTCGGGCCGGGGAGCTGTTTTTT.